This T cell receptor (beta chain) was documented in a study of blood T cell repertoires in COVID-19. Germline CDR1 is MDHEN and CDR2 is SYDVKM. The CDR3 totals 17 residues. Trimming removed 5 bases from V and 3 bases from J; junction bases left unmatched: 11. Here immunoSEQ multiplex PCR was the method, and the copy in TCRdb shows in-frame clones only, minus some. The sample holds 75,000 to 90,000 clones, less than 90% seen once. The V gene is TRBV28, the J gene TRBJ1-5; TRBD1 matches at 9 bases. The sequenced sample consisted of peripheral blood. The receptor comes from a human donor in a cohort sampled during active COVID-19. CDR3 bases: TGTGCCAGCAGTAAAAGCCCGGGACAGGGAAACAATCAGCCCCAGCATTTT. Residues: CASSKSPGQGNNQPQHF.